This T cell receptor beta chain emerged from a study of healthy donors' naive CD4 and CD8 T cells. TCR libraries were built from about 500 ng of total RNA by linear amplification. TCRdb redid the calling of the reads with MiXCR, one entry per CDR3 protein. The profile shows roughly 200,000 distinct CDR3 sequences, under 85% of them singletons. CDR3 length: 18 amino acids. CDR1 and CDR2 from the germline V gene are DFQATT and SNEGSKA (reference sequence). Trimming pared 0 bases from V and 3 bases from J, leaving 23 bases between. The chain combines TRBV20-1 with TRBJ2-5; possible D gene TRBD2, 6 bases. The sequenced material came from naive CD4+ and CD8+ T cells sorted from blood, pooled from several donors. The receptor was derived from a pool of human donors in good health; the sample pools cells from several healthy donors. The CDR3 reads CSARDPYKPGPGEETQYF. CDR3 in DNA: TGCAGTGCTAGAGATCCATATAAACCGGGGCCGGGGGAAGAGACCCAGTACTTC.